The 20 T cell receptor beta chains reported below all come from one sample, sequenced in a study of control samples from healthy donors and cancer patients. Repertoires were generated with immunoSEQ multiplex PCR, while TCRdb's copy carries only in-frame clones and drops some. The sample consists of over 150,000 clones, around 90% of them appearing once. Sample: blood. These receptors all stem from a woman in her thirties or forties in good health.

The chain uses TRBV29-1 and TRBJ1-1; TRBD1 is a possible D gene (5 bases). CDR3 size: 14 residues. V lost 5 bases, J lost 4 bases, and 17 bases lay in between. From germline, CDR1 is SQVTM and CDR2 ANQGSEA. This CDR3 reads CSVPNGWGGTEAFF. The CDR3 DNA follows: TGCAGCGTTCCTAATGGGTGGGGGGGCACTGAAGCTTTCTTT. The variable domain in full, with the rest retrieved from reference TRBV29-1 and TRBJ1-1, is SAVISQKPSRDICQRGTSLTIQCQVDSQVTMMFWYRQQPGQSLTLIATANQGSEATYESGFVIDKFPISRPNLTFSTLTVSNMSPEDSSIYLCSVPNGWGGTEAFFGQGTRLTVV.

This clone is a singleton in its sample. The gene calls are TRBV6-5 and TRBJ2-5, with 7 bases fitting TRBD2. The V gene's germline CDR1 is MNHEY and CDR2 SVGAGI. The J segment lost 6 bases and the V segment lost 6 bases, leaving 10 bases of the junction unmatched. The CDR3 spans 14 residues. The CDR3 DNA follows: TGTGCCAGCAGCCACGGCTGGGGAGGGAAGACCCAGTACTTC. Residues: CASSHGWGGKTQYF.

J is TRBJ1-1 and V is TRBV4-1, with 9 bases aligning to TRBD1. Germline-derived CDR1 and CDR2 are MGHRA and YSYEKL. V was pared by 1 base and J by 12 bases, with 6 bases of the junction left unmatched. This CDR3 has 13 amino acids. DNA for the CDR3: TGCGCCAGCAGCCAAGTGACAGGGGGTCGGTCTTTCTTT. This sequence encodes CASSQVTGGRSFF.

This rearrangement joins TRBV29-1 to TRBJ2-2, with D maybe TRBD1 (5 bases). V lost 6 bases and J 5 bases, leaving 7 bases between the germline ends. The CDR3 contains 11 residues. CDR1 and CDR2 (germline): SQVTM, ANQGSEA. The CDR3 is CSVSGTGELFF. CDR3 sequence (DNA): TGCAGCGTCTCAGGGACCGGGGAGCTGTTTTTT.

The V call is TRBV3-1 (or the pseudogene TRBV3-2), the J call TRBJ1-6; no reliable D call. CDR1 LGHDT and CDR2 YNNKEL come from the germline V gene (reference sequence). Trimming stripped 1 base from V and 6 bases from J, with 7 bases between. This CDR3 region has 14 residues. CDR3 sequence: CASSQGVFNSPLHF. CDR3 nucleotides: TGTGCCAGCAGCCAAGGGGTATTTAATTCACCCCTCCACTTT.

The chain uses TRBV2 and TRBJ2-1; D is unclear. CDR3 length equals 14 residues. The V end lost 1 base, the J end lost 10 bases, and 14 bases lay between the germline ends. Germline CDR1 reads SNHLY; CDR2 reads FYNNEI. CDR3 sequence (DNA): TGTGCCAGCAGTGAAGGGCCCGACCCTCAGGAGCAGTTCTTC. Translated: CASSEGPDPQEQFF.

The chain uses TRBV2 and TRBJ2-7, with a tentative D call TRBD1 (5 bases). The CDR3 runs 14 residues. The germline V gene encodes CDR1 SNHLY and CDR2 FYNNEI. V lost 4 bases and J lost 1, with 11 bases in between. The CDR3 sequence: CASSGVQGSYEQYF. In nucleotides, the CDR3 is TGTGCCAGCAGTGGAGTTCAGGGATCCTACGAGCAGTACTTC.

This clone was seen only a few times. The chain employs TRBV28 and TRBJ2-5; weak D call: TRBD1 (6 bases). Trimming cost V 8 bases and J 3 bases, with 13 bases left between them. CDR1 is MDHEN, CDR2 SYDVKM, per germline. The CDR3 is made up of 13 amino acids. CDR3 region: CASATPGEETQYF. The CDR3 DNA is TGTGCCAGCGCGACTCCAGGGGAAGAGACCCAGTACTTC.

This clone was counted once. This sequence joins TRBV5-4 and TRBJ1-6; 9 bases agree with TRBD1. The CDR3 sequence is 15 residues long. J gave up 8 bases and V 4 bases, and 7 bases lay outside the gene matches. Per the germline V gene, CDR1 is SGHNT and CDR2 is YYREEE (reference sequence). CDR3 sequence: CASSPERQGDSPLHF. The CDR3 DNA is TGTGCCAGCAGCCCCGAGCGACAGGGGGATTCACCCCTCCACTTT.

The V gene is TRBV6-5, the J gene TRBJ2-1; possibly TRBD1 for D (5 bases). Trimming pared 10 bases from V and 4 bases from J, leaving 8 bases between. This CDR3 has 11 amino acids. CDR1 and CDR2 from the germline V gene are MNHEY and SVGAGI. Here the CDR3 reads CAIDSYNEQFF. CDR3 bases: TGTGCCATTGACAGTTACAATGAGCAGTTCTTC.

CDR3 nucleotide sequence: TGTGCCAGCAGCACGGTTGGTTCGACAGGGGTAGGAAACACCATATATTTT. Encoded protein: CASSTVGSTGVGNTIYF. The chain couples TRBV5-4 to TRBJ1-3, with 8 nucleotides matching TRBD1. V gave up 4 bases and J gave up 4 bases; unmatched junction bases: 13. The CDR3 is made up of 17 amino acids. The germline gives CDR1 SGHNT, CDR2 YYREEE (reference sequence).

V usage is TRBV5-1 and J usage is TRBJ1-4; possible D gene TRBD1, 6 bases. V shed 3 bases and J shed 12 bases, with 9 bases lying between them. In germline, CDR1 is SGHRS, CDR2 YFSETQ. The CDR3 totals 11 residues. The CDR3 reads CASSSSGELFF. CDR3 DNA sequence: TGCGCCAGCAGCTCCTCAGGGGAACTGTTTTTT.

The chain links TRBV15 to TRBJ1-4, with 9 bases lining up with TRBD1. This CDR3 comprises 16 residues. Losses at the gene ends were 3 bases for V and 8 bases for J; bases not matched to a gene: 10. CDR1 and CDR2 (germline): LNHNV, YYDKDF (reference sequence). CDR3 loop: CATSRELVTGGEKLFF. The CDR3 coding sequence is TGTGCCACCAGCAGGGAGTTGGTCACAGGGGGCGAAAAACTGTTTTTT.

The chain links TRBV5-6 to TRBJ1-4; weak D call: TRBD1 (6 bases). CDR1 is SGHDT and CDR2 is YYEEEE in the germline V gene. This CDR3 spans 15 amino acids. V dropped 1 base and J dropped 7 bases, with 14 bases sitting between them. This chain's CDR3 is CASSLTGRFSEKLFF. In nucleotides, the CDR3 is TGTGCCAGCAGCTTGACAGGGAGGTTTAGTGAAAAACTGTTTTTT. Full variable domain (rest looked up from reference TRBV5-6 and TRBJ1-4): DAGVTQSPTHLIKTRGQQVTLRCSPKSGHDTVSWYQQALGQGPQFIFQYYEEEERQRGNFPDRFSGHQFPNYSSELNVNALLLGDSALYLCASSLTGRFSEKLFFGSGTQLSVL.

Written as DNA, the CDR3 is TGCGCCAGCAGCACCGGACTAGCGGGGGTTGAGCAGTTCTTC. Translating gives CASSTGLAGVEQFF. The chain combines TRBV5-1 with TRBJ2-1, with 13 bases lining up with TRBD2. The V gene's germline CDR1 is SGHRS and CDR2 YFSETQ. The CDR3 is 14 residues long. Trimming took 4 bases from V and 9 from J; bases not matched to a gene: 4.

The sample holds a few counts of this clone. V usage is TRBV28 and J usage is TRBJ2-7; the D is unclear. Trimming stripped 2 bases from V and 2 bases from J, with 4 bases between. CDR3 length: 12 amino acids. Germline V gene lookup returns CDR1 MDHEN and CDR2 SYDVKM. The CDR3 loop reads CASSLSTYEQYF. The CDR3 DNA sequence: TGTGCCAGCAGTTTAAGTACCTACGAGCAGTACTTC.

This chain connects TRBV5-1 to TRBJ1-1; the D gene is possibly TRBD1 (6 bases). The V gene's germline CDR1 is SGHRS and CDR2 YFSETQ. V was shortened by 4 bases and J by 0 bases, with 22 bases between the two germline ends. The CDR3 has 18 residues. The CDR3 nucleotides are TGCGCCAGCAGCCCCTACGAACAGGGTCTGAGTATGAACACTGAAGCTTTCTTT. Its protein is CASSPYEQGLSMNTEAFF.

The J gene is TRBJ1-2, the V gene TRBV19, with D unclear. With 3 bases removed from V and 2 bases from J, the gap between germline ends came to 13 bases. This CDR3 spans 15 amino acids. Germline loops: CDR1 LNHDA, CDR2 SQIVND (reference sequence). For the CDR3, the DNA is TGTGCCAGTAGTATTTCCCAGATCCCAAACTATGGCTACACCTTC. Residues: CASSISQIPNYGYTF.

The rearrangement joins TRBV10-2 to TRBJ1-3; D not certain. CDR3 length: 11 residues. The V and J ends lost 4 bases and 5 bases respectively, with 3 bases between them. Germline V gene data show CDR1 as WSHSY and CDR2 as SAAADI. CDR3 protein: CASSGRNTIYF. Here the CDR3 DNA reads TGCGCCAGCAGTGGCAGAAACACCATATATTTT.

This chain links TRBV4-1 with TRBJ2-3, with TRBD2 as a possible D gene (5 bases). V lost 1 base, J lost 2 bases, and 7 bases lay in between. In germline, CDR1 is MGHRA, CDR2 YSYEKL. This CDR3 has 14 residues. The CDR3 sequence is CASSQVRATDTQYF. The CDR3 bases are TGCGCCAGCAGCCAAGTGAGGGCCACAGATACGCAGTATTTT.